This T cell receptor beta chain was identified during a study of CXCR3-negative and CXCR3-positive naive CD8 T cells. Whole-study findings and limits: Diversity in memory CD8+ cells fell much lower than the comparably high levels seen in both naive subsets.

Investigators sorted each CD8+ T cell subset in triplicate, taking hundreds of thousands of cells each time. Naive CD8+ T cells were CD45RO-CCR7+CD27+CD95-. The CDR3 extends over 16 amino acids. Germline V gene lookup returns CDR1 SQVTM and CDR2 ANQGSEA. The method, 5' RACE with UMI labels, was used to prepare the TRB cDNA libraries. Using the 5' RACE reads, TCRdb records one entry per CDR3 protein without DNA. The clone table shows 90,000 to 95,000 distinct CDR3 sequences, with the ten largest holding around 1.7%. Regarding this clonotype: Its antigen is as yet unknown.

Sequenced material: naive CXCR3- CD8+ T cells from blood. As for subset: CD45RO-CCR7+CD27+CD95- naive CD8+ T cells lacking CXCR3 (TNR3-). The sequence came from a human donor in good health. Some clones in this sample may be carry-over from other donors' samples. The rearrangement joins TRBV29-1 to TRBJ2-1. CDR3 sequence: CSVEGLPASSYNEQFF.